Listed here are 7 T cell receptor beta chains from one sample, sequenced in a study of radiotherapy plus CTLA-4 blockade in lung cancer. The protocol was immunoSEQ multiplex PCR, while the TCRdb copy is restricted to in-frame clones and leaves out a portion. The sample contains more than 75,000 clones, about 78% of which appear only once. The sequencing used peripheral blood, collected from a patient treated with radiotherapy plus ipilimumab. These receptors came from a human donor with non-small cell lung cancer that progressed on radiotherapy plus ipilimumab.

This clone turned up a few times. This chain uses TRBV5-4 with TRBJ2-5, with 12 bases that match TRBD2. Trimming at V came to 6 bases and at J to 1 base, leaving 7 bases not matched to a gene. Germline V gene lookup returns CDR1 SGHNT and CDR2 YYREEE (reference sequence). The CDR3 is 16 amino acids. The CDR3 protein is CASTQTSGGRQETQYF. The CDR3 DNA is TGTGCCAGCACCCAGACTAGCGGGGGCCGCCAAGAGACCCAGTACTTC.

The CDR3 DNA is TGTGCCAGCAGCCCGACGGCTAACACTGGGACTGAAGCTTTCTTT. Translating it yields CASSPTANTGTEAFF. The V gene is TRBV7-3, the J gene TRBJ1-1; the D is unclear. The V and J ends lost 5 bases and 5 bases respectively, with 18 bases between them. The germline CDR1 and CDR2 sequences are SGHTA and FQGTGA. The CDR3 loop spans 15 amino acids. The full variable domain, its missing parts supplied by reference TRBV7-3 and TRBJ1-1, is GAGVSQTPSNKVTEKGKYVELRCDPISGHTALYWYRQSLGQGPEFLIYFQGTGAADDSGLPNDRFFAVRPEGSVSTLKIQRTERGDSAVYLCASSPTANTGTEAFFGQGTRLTVV.

CDR3 bases: TGTGCCAGCGCCCCCTTTATCTCGCGAAAGACCTATGGCTACACCTTC. Translating it yields CASAPFISRKTYGYTF. The V and J genes are TRBV5-5 and TRBJ1-2; no reliable D call. V was trimmed by 7 bases and J by 4 bases, leaving 23 bases between them. Looked up from germline, CDR1 is SGHKS and CDR2 is YYEKEE (reference sequence). The CDR3 extends over 16 amino acids.

This clone was detected once. The chain employs TRBV5-4 and TRBJ2-2; D unresolved. V gave up 3 bases and J gave up 2 bases, with 2 bases separating them. CDR1 SGHNT and CDR2 YYREEE come from the germline V gene (reference sequence). There are 12 residues in the CDR3. CDR3 DNA sequence: TGTGCCAGCAGCTCTAACACCGGGGAGCTGTTTTTT. It is translated as CASSSNTGELFF.

The J gene is TRBJ2-7, the V gene TRBV11-2; D ambiguous. The CDR3 runs to 13 residues. Trimming left V 5 bases short and J 3 bases short, with 11 bases between. Germline CDR1 reads SGHAT; CDR2 reads FQNNGV. The CDR3 region has the DNA TGTGCCAGCAGCGCTAATTTGGGCTACGAGCAGTACTTC. It is translated as CASSANLGYEQYF.

This clone came up once. This chain links TRBV9 with TRBJ1-5; D is perhaps TRBD1 (6 bases). Germline values: CDR1 SGDLS, CDR2 YYNGEE. The CDR3 consists of 14 residues. The germline V and J ends were trimmed by 0 bases and 7 bases, with 11 bases remaining between them. In DNA, the CDR3 is TGTGCCAGCAGCGTAGACAGGGATGACCAGCCCCAGCATTTT. This gives the protein CASSVDRDDQPQHF.

Of note for this clone: Other DNA sequences from this sample encode an identical CDR3 as well. V gene TRBV28 combines with J gene TRBJ2-7; the match to TRBD1 covers 7 bases. V trimming: 7 bases; J trimming: 6 bases; junction bases outside the gene matches: 9. The CDR3 sequence is 13 residues long. CDR1 and CDR2 from the germline V gene are MDHEN and SYDVKM. The CDR3 DNA sequence: TGTGCCAGCATCCTCAACAGGGGTCGCGAGCAGTACTTC. This codes for CASILNRGREQYF. The variable domain in full, with the rest retrieved from reference TRBV28 and TRBJ2-7, is DVKVTQSSRYLVKRTGEKVFLECVQDMDHENMFWYRQDPGLGLRLIYFSYDVKMKEKGDIPEGYSVSREKKERFSLILESASTNQTSMYLCASILNRGREQYFGPGTRLTVT.